The rows below give T cell receptor beta chains drawn from one sample of a study of graft-versus-host responses after intestinal transplantation. TCRdb keeps only in-frame clones here, not all; method: immunoSEQ multiplex PCR. The sample consists of 95,000 to 150,000 clones, about 93% of them appearing once. Which antigens these TCRs recognize remains unknown. Source: unstimulated CD4+ T cells sorted from spleen or lymph node cells, taken before intestinal transplant. These receptors were collected from a human donor who received an intestinal transplant. Both conserved end residues are part of each CDR3. A D gene is named only where the DNA matches it firmly. Size values are once, few and many counts, or a class for expanded clones, and some rows have none.

>TRBJ1-5|TRBV9|-|-
TGTGCCAGCAGCGTAGAAGTAGGGTCCAATCAGCCCCAGCATTTT
CASSVEVGSNQPQHF
>TRBJ1-2|TRBV25-1|-|-
TGTGCCCCGGAGGGCGGCTACACCTTC
CAPEGGYTF
>TRBJ2-1|TRBV28|TRBD1|-
TGTGCCAGCAGTGCTGACAGGGGGCTCTACAATGAGCAGTTCTTC
CASSADRGLYNEQFF
>TRBJ2-1|TRBV19|-|-
TGTGCCAGTGGAACGGGCGGGGCTTCGTTCGTCAGGAATGAGCAGTTCTTC
CASGTGGASFVRNEQFF
>TRBJ2-7|TRBV7-9|-|once
TGTGCCAGCAGCTCCCTAGCTCGGAGCTACGAGCAGTACTTC
CASSSLARSYEQYF
>TRBJ2-1|TRBV21-1|-|-
TGTGCCAGCAGCAAAAAGGACAGGGTTTACAATGAGCAGTTCTTC
CASSKKDRVYNEQFF
>TRBJ2-4|TRBV28|-|-
TGTGCCAGCAGTCAGGCCTGGGCCAAAAACATTCAGTACTTC
CASSQAWAKNIQYF
>TRBJ2-7|TRBV6-5|TRBD2|-
TGTGCCAGCGGTCCATCAGCGGGAGCGGGGGAGCAGTACTTC
CASGPSAGAGEQYF
>TRBJ1-2|TRBV21-1|-|few
TGTGCCAGCAGCAAGGGTAGGGGCTATGGCTACACCTTC
CASSKGRGYGYTF
>TRBJ1-1|TRBV19|-|-
TGTGCCAGTAGTATAGAACTTAACACTGAAGCTTTCTTT
CASSIELNTEAFF
>TRBJ2-7|TRBV7-9|-|-
TGTGCCAGCAGCTTGGAAATCCGTGGCGAGCAGTACTTC
CASSLEIRGEQYF
>TRBJ2-1|TRBV19|-|-
TGTGCCAGTAGGCCTCTGGGGGGATTGACGTTCTTC
CASRPLGGLTFF
>TRBJ2-5|TRBV10-3|-|-
TGTGCCATCGGGGCGGACCAAGAGACCCAGTACTTC
CAIGADQETQYF
>TRBJ2-5|TRBV10-1|-|-
TGCGCCAGTGGGAACGGGGACGGACCCCAAGAGACCCAGTACTTC
CASGNGDGPQETQYF
>TRBJ2-1|TRBV5-1|-|once
TGCGCCAGCAGCTTGGAGTACGGTGAGCAGTTCTTC
CASSLEYGEQFF
>TRBJ2-3|TRBV5-1|TRBD2|-
TGCGCCAGCAGCCCCGGGAGAGCGGCGGGAGTGGGGGACACAGATACGCAGTATTTT
CASSPGRAAGVGDTDTQYF
>TRBJ1-3|TRBV30|-|once
TGTGCCTGGAGCCGACTACGGACCGGAAACACCATATATTTT
CAWSRLRTGNTIYF
>TRBJ2-5|TRBV30|TRBD2|-
TGTGCCTGGAGTGTCTATACTAGCGGCCAAGAGACCCAGTACTTC
CAWSVYTSGQETQYF
>TRBJ2-1|TRBV10-1|-|-
TGCGCCAGCAGTGACGAGGGATTTGGTGAGCAGTTCTTC
CASSDEGFGEQFF
>TRBJ1-2|TRBV30|-|-
TGTGCCTGGAGTGTACTCAACTATGGCTACACCTTC
CAWSVLNYGYTF
>TRBJ2-1|TRBV23-1|TRBD2|-
TGCGCCAGCAGCCCCGCGGGAGCGGGGGAGTACAATGAGCAGTTCTTC
CASSPAGAGEYNEQFF
>TRBJ1-5|TRBV28|TRBD1|-
TGTGCCAGCAGTTGGGACAGCAGCAGCAATCAGCCCCAGCATTTT
CASSWDSSSNQPQHF
>TRBJ2-1|TRBV27|TRBD2|-
TGTGCCAGCAGTTTGAGGGAGGGATACAATGAGCAGTTCTTC
CASSLREGYNEQFF
>TRBJ2-5|TRBV9|TRBD2|once
TGTGCCAGCAGCGTAAGCCCGGGACTAGGAGAGACCCAGTACTTC
CASSVSPGLGETQYF
>TRBJ2-7|TRBV5-1|-|-
TGCGCCAGCAGCTTACGGGCCACCTACGAGCAGTACTTC
CASSLRATYEQYF
>TRBJ2-6|TRBV15|-|-
TGTGCCACCCGTTCCTCTGGGGCCAACGTCCTGACTTTC
CATRSSGANVLTF
>TRBJ1-3|TRBV19|-|-
TGTGCCAGTAGTACTTTAGACAGCACTGGAAACACCATATATTTT
CASSTLDSTGNTIYF
>TRBJ1-3|TRBV9|-|once
TGTGCCAGCAGCGTAAAACCCCCCGGACAGCTTGGAAACACCATATATTTT
CASSVKPPGQLGNTIYF
>TRBJ2-5|TRBV19|-|once
TGTGCCAGTCCGGAGGGGCTGGGGGAGCAGTACTTC
CASPEGLGEQYF
>TRBJ2-6|TRBV7-3|-|-
TGTGCCAGCAGCTTATGGACAGAGAGCTCTGGGGCCAACGTCCTGACTTTC
CASSLWTESSGANVLTF
>TRBJ2-2|TRBV7-7|-|-
TGTGCTAGCAGCTTAGCGCTTGACACCGGGGAGCTGTTTTTT
CASSLALDTGELFF
>TRBJ2-1|TRBV21-1|-|-
TGTGCCAGCAGCAAAGCGTCCCACGCGATGGGTGAGCAGTTCTTC
CASSKASHAMGEQFF
>TRBJ1-2|TRBV6-4|-|-
TGTGCCAGCAGTGCCGAGGGATCTTATGGCTACACCTTC
CASSAEGSYGYTF
>TRBJ2-1|TRBV18|TRBD2|-
TGTGCCAGCTCAACCCCGGGACTAGCGGGAGGGCCATTGGAGCAGTTCTTC
CASSTPGLAGGPLEQFF
>TRBJ2-1|TRBV7-2|TRBD2|-
TGTGCCAGCAGCTTAAGAAGCGGGAGTGGGTATGAGCAGTTCTTC
CASSLRSGSGYEQFF
>TRBJ2-1|TRBV6-1|-|-
TGTGCCAGTACGCGTAGGGGCCTCGGGGGCAATGAGCAGTTCTTC
CASTRRGLGGNEQFF
>TRBJ1-2|TRBV6-1|-|once
TGTGCCAGCATGGGGTTGAAGGCCTATGGCTACACCTTC
CASMGLKAYGYTF
>TRBJ1-3|TRBV7-2|-|-
TGTGCCAGCAGCGCCGGTTGGGGAAACACCATATATTTT
CASSAGWGNTIYF
>TRBJ2-5|TRBV5-4|-|-
TGTGCCAGCAGCCGTCGGGGGTCAGAGACCCAGTACTTC
CASSRRGSETQYF
>TRBJ2-7|TRBV7-9|TRBD2|-
TGTGCCAGCAGCTACGACGCCGGGACTAGCAATTTTGACGAGCAGTACTTC
CASSYDAGTSNFDEQYF
>TRBJ2-1|TRBV25-1|TRBD2|-
TGTGCCAGCAGTGAAGCAACTAGCGGGAGCAACAATGAGCAGTTCTTC
CASSEATSGSNNEQFF
>TRBJ1-1|TRBV15|TRBD1|-
TGTGCCACCAGCAGACGGGACAGGGCACTGGACACTGAAGCTTTCTTT
CATSRRDRALDTEAFF
>TRBJ2-7|TRBV9|TRBD2|-
TGTGCCAGCAGCGGATCTAGCGGGCCTAGCTCCTACGAGCAGTACTTC
CASSGSSGPSSYEQYF
>TRBJ2-2|TRBV9|-|-
TGTGCCAGCAGCTTAATAGCAGTTGCGAACACCGGGGAGCTGTTTTTT
CASSLIAVANTGELFF
>TRBJ2-5|TRBV5-1|-|few
TGCGCCAGCAGAGCCATGGGCGGGACAGAGACCCAGTACTTC
CASRAMGGTETQYF
>TRBJ2-1|TRBV7-9|-|-
TGTGCCAGCAGCGCAGGGGGGCACAATGAGCAGTTCTTC
CASSAGGHNEQFF
>TRBJ2-7|TRBV30|-|-
TGTGCCTGGAGTCGGGGAGGAGACTACGAGCAGTACTTC
CAWSRGGDYEQYF
>TRBJ1-4|TRBV5-1|-|-
TGCGCCAGCAGCTTGGGCAGTGCAACTAATGAAAAACTGTTTTTT
CASSLGSATNEKLFF